This T cell receptor beta chain was obtained from a study of blood T cell repertoires in COVID-19. Background on the study: Specimens from acute and convalescent COVID-19 originated in the United States, Italy and Spain. T cells, B-cell-depleted T cells, or PBMCs provided the cDNA or gDNA that served as material.

As handled by the study authors: The authors estimated nucleated cell counts from reference gene primer amplification. Data came from immunoSEQ multiplex PCR; TCRdb stores just in-frame clones and leaves some out. The V and J calls and clone size are taken from that table; D and trimming were inferred from the DNA. This sample yields 100,000 or so clones, of which 70% to 80% are seen a single time; 20% to 25% belongs to the top ten. The germline V gene encodes CDR1 WSHSY and CDR2 SAAADI. This CDR3 spans 16 amino acids. V was pared by 5 bases and J by 3 bases, with 18 bases between. The V and J genes are TRBV10-2 and TRBJ2-3; D possibly corresponds to TRBD1 (5 bases). The specimen sequenced was peripheral blood. The TCR was taken from a man between 70 and 80 years old with active or convalescent COVID-19. In nucleotides, the CDR3 is TGCGCCAGCAGTAGGATGACAGCGAGATTTACAGATACGCAGTATTTT. Translated: CASSRMTARFTDTQYF.